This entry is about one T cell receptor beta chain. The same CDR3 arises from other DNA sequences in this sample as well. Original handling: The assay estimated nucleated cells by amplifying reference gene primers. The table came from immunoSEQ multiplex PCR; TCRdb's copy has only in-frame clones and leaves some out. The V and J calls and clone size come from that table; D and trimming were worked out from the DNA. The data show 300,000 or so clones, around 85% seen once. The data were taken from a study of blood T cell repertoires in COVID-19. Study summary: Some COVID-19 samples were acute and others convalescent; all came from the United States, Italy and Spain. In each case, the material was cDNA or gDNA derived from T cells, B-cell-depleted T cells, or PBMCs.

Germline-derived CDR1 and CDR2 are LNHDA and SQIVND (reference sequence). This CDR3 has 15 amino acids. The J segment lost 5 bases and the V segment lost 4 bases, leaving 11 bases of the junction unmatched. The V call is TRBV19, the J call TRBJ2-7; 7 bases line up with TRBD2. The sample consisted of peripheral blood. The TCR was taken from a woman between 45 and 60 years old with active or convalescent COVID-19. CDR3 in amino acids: CASSRQLVAGDEQYF. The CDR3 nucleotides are TGTGCCAGTAGTAGACAATTAGTAGCGGGTGACGAGCAGTACTTC.